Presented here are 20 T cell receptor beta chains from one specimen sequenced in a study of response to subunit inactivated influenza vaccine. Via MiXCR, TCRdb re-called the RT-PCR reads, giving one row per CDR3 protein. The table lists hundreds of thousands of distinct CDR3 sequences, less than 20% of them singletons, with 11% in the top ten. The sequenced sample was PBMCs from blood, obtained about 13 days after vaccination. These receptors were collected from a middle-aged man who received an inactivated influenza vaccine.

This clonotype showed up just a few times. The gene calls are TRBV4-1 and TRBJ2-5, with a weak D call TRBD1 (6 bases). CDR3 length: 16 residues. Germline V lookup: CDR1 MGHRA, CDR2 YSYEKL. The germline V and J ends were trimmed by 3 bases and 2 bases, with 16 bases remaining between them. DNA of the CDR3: TGCGCCAGCAGCCAGAGAGGGGGACGGCCTCAAGAGACCCAGTACTTC. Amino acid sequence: CASSQRGGRPQETQYF.

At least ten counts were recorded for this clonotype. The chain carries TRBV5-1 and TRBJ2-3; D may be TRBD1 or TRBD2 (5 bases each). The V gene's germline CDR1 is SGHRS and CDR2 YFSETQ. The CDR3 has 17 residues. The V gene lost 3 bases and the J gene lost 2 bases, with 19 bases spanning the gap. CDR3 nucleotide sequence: TGCGCCAGCAGCTCGGGGCCTGGTCGTTACTTCACAGATACGCAGTATTTT. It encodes CASSSGPGRYFTDTQYF.

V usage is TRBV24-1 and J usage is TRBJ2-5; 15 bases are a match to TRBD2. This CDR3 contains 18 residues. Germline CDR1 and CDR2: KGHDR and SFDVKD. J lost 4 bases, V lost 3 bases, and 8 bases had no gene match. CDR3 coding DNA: TGTGCCACCAGTGATCCGACGGGACTAGCGGGAGGAAGAGAGACCCAGTACTTC. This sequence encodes CATSDPTGLAGGRETQYF.

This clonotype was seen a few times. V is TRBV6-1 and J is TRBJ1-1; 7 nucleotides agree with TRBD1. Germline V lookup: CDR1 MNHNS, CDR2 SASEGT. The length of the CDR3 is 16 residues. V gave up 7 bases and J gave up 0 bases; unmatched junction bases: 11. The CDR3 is CASIQIRDSMNTEAFF. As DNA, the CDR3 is TGTGCCAGCATTCAGATTCGGGACAGTATGAACACTGAAGCTTTCTTT.

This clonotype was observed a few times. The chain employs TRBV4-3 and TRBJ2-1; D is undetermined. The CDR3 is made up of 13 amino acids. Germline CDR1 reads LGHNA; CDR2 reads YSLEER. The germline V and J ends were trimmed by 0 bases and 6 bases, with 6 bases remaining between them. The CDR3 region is CASSQEAANEQFF. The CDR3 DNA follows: TGCGCCAGCAGCCAAGAGGCTGCCAATGAGCAGTTCTTC.

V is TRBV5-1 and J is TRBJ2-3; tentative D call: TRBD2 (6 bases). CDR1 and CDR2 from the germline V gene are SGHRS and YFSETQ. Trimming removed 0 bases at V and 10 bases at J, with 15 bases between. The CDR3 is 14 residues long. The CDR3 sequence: CASSLGGEGSAQYF. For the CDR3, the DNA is TGCGCCAGCAGCTTGGGGGGGGAAGGCTCGGCGCAGTATTTT.

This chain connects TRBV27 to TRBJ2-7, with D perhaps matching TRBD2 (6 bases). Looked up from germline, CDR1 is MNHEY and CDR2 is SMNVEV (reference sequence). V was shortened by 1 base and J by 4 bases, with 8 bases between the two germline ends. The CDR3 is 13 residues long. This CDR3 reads CASSLFGGYEQYF. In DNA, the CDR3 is TGTGCCAGCAGTTTATTCGGGGGTTACGAGCAGTACTTC.

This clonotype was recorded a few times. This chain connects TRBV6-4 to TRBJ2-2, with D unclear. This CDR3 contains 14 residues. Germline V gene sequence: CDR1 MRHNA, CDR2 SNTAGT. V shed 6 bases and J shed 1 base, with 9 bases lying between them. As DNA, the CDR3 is TGTGCCAGCAGGCGCCCCGGGAACACCGGGGAGCTGTTTTTT. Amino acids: CASRRPGNTGELFF.

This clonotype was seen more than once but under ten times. Here the CDR3 DNA reads TGTGCCAGCAGCCAAGTAGACGGAATTGGGCAGTTCTTC. Protein: CASSQVDGIGQFF. The chain couples TRBV3-1 to TRBJ2-1; D remains unclear. CDR3 length equals 13 residues. CDR1 is LGHDT, CDR2 YNNKEL, per germline (reference sequence). The V end was cut by 1 base, the J end by 12 bases, with 13 bases between.

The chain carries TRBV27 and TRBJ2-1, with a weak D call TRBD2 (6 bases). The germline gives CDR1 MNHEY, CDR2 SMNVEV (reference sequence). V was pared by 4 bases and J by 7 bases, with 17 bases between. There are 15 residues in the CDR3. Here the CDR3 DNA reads TGTGCCAGCAGTTCCTGGTCAATCGGAGGGAATGAGCAGTTCTTC. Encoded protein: CASSSWSIGGNEQFF.

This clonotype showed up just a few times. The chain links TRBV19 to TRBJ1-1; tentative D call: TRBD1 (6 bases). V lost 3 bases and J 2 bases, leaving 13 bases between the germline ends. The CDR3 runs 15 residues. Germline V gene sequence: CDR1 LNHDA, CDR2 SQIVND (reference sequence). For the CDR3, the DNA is TGTGCCAGTAGTATCGGACAGAGGACAAACACTGAAGCTTTCTTT. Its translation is CASSIGQRTNTEAFF.

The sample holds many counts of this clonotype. Here the CDR3 DNA reads TGTGCCAGCACCAGGGGTTTGGTAGAGCAGTACTTC. This codes for CASTRGLVEQYF. V gene TRBV12-3 or TRBV12-4 combines with J gene TRBJ2-7; D is perhaps TRBD1 (6 bases). This CDR3 is 12 amino acids long. The germline V and J ends were trimmed by 7 bases and 7 bases, with 14 bases remaining between them.

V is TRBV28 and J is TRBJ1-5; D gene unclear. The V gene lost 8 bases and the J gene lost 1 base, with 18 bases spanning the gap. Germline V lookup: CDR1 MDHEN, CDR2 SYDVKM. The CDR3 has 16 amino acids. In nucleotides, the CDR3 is TGTGCCAGCGCCAAAATACCGAGGTTAAGCAATCAGCCCCAGCATTTT. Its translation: CASAKIPRLSNQPQHF.

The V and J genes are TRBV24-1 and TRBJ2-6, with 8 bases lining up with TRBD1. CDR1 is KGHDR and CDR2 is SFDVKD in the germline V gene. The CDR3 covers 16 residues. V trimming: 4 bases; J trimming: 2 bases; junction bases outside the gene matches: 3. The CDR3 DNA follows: TGTGCCACCAGTGACGACAGGGGTCCTGGGGCCAACGTCCTGACTTTC. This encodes CATSDDRGPGANVLTF.

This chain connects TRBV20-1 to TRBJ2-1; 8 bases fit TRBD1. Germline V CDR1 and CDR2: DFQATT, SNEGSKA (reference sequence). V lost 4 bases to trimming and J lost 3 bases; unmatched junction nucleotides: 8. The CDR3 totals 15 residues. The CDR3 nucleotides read TGCAGTGCTAAAACCGGGACAGGAGTCTACAATGAGCAGTTCTTC. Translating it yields CSAKTGTGVYNEQFF.

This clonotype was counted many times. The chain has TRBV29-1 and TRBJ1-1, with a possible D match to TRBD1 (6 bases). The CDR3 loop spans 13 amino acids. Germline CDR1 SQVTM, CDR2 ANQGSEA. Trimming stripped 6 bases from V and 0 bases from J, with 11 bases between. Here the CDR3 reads CSVKTGMNTEAFF. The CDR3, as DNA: TGCAGCGTAAAGACAGGCATGAACACTGAAGCTTTCTTT.

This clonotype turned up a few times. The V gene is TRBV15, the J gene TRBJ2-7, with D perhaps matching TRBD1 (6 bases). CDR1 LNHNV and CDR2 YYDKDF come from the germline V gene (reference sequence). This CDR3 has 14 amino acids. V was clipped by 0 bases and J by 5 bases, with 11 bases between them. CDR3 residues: CATSREGDTHEQYF. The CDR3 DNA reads TGTGCCACCAGCAGAGAAGGGGACACCCACGAGCAGTACTTC. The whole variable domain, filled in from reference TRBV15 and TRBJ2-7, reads DAMVIQNPRYQVTQFGKPVTLSCSQTLNHNVMYWYQQKSSQAPKLLFHYYDKDFNNEADTPDNFQSRRPNTSFCFLDIRSPGLGDTAMYLCATSREGDTHEQYFGPGTRLTVT.

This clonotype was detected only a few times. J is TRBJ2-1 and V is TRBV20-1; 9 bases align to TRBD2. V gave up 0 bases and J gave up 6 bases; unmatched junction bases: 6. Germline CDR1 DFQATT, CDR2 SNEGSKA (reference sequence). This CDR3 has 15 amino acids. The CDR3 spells CSARDRAGGPNEQFF. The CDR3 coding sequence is TGCAGTGCTAGAGATCGAGCGGGGGGCCCCAATGAGCAGTTCTTC.

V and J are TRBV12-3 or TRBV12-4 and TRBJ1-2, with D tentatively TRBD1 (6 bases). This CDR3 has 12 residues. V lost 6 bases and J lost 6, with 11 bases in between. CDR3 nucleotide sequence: TGTGCCAGCAGCTACGGGGGCGATGGCTACACCTTC. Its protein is CASSYGGDGYTF.

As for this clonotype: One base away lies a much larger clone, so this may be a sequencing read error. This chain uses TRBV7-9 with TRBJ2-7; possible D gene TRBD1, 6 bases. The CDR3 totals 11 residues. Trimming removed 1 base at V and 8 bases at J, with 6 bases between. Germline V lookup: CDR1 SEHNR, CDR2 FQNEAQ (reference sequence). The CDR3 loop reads CASSLGDKQYF. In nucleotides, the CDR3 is TGTGCCAGCAGCTTAGGGGACAAGCAGTACTTC.